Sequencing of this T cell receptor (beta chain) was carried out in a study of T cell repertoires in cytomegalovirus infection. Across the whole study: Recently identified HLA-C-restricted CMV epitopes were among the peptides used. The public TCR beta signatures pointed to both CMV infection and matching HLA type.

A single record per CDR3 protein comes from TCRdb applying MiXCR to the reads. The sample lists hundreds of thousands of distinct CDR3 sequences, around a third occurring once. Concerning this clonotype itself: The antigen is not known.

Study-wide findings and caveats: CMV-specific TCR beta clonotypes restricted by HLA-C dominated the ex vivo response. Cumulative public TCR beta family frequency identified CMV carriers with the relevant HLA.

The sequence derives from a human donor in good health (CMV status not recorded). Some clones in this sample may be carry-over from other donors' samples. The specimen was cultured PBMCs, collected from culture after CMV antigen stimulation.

The CDR3 sequence: CASSYEVMNTEAFF. The DNA of the CDR3 is TGTGCCAGCAGTTATGAGGTAATGAACACTGAAGCTTTCTTT. The chain joins TRBV6-1 to TRBJ1-1; the D is unclear. The V end was cut by 5 bases, the J end by 0 bases, with 10 bases between. The length of the CDR3 is 14 residues. Germline V lookup: CDR1 MNHNS, CDR2 SASEGT.